This entry describes one TCR beta chain. In the original workflow: Reference gene primer amplification gave nucleated cell count estimates. Some clones are missing from TCRdb's copy, which holds only in-frame ones; the method was immunoSEQ multiplex PCR. The DNA gave D and trimming, while V, J and clone size come from that table. The sample carries around 140,000 clones, around 80% recorded once. The sample belongs to a study of blood T cell repertoires in COVID-19. Germline lookup yields CDR1 SGHNT and CDR2 YENEEA. This CDR3 has 15 amino acids. Trimming left V 5 bases short and J 0 bases short, with 11 bases between.

The source is an older man who had recovered from COVID-19. Material for sequencing was peripheral blood. This rearrangement joins TRBV11-3 to TRBJ2-1; weak D call: TRBD1 (6 bases). CDR3: CASSRGQSSYNEQFF. CDR3 DNA sequence: TGTGCCAGCAGCAGGGGACAAAGCTCCTACAATGAGCAGTTCTTC.